The 25 T cell receptor beta chains below all came from one sample that was sequenced in a study of memory CD4+ T cells and cytomegalovirus serostatus (dated by TCRdb to 2018 to 2020). Single viable CD3+CD4+CD8-CD45RO+ cells were sorted as memory CD4+ T cells on a FACSAria II. The receptor library was made with the immunoSEQ multiplex PCR assay. TCRdb limited this immuneACCESS table to in-frame rearrangements with V and J called. A share of clones is missing; checked studies link under half to unresolved V genes, and the rest is unexplained. The table for this sample lists about 64,000 clones; about 74% of them were counted only once. Almost 0.9% of the sample rests with the top ten. The material sequenced was memory CD4+ T cells from blood. The receptors come from an adult in good health and CMV-seronegative.

This chain connects TRBV4-3 to TRBJ1-5; D unclear. V lost 0 bases and J lost 6, with 9 bases in between. The germline V gene has CDR1 LGHNA and CDR2 YSLEER. CDR3 length: 14 amino acids. The CDR3 is CASSQETTVQPQHF. For the CDR3, the DNA is TGCGCCAGCAGCCAAGAGACCACAGTTCAGCCCCAGCATTTT.

The V and J genes are TRBV5-1 and TRBJ1-6, with D possibly TRBD1 on 5 matching bases. This CDR3 spans 13 amino acids. CDR1 and CDR2 from the germline V gene are SGHRS and YFSETQ. The V end was cut by 2 bases, the J end by 10 bases, with 10 bases between. This chain's CDR3 is CASSFDGGSPLHF. CDR3 DNA sequence: TGCGCCAGCAGCTTTGACGGGGGGTCACCCCTCCACTTT. Variable domain in full (rest from reference TRBV5-1 and TRBJ1-6): KAGVTQTPRYLIKTRGQQVTLSCSPISGHRSVSWYQQTPGQGLQFLFEYFSETQRNKGNFPGRFSGRQFSNSRSEMNVSTLELGDSALYLCASSFDGGSPLHFGNGTRLTVT.

The J gene is TRBJ2-2, the V gene TRBV5-5; no definite D call. The CDR3 is 14 residues long. Trimming left V 0 bases short and J 0 bases short, with 3 bases between. Germline V gene sequence: CDR1 SGHKS, CDR2 YYEKEE (reference sequence). CDR3: CASSLAPNTGELFF. In nucleotides, the CDR3 is TGTGCCAGCAGCTTGGCTCCGAACACCGGGGAGCTGTTTTTT.

The V and J genes are TRBV9 and TRBJ2-1; D remains ambiguous. This CDR3 contains 16 residues. Trimming cost V 0 bases and J 8 bases, with 18 bases left between them. CDR1 SGDLS and CDR2 YYNGEE come from the germline V gene. The CDR3 loop reads CASSVGNQVSGDEQFF. CDR3 in DNA: TGTGCCAGCAGCGTAGGGAATCAGGTCTCCGGCGATGAGCAGTTCTTC.

This chain links TRBV14 with TRBJ2-7; no reliable D call. In germline, CDR1 is SGHDN, CDR2 FVKESK. This CDR3 region has 11 residues. V was shortened by 1 base and J by 2 bases, with 0 bases between the two germline ends. The CDR3 coding sequence is TGTGCCAGCAGCCAAGCCTACGAGCAGTACTTC. Protein product: CASSQAYEQYF.

CDR3 in amino acids: CAIGGTSGRAGLAREQFF. DNA for the CDR3: TGTGCCATCGGGGGGACTAGCGGGAGGGCCGGTCTTGCTCGTGAGCAGTTCTTC. The chain carries TRBV10-3 and TRBJ2-1; 16 bases agree with TRBD2. This CDR3 region has 18 residues. The germline gives CDR1 ENHRY, CDR2 SYGVKD. Germline trimming cut 8 bases from V and 9 bases from J; bases unmatched to any gene: 16.

The chain recombines TRBV6-5 with TRBJ1-3; TRBD1 matches at 8 bases. The J segment lost 2 bases and the V segment lost 3 bases, leaving 6 bases of the junction unmatched. The CDR3 consists of 16 residues. CDR1 and CDR2 from the germline V gene are MNHEY and SVGAGI. The CDR3 nucleotides read TGTGCCAGCAGTTATGGGGACAGGAGAACTGGAAACACCATATATTTT. This codes for CASSYGDRRTGNTIYF.

The chain has TRBV28 and TRBJ1-5; 7 bases fit TRBD1. The V gene end was trimmed by 6 bases and the J gene end by 4 bases; junction bases not matched to a gene: 6. CDR1 and CDR2 (germline): MDHEN, SYDVKM. The CDR3 spans 14 residues. CDR3 in DNA: TGTGCCAGCAGGCCCGGGACAGTAAATCAGCCCCAGCATTTT. This translates into CASRPGTVNQPQHF.

This chain uses TRBV5-1 with TRBJ2-7, with a possible D match to TRBD1 (6 bases). The CDR3 sequence is 13 residues long. CDR1 is SGHRS and CDR2 is YFSETQ in the germline V gene. V lost 0 bases, J lost 3 bases, and 7 bases lay in between. DNA for the CDR3: TGCGCCAGCAGCTTGGCACAGGGCTACGAGCAGTACTTC. Its protein product is CASSLAQGYEQYF.

This sequence joins TRBV2 and TRBJ1-2; D may be TRBD1 (6 bases). CDR3 size: 16 residues. Trimming pared 2 bases from V and 2 bases from J, leaving 15 bases between. Per the germline V gene, CDR1 is SNHLY and CDR2 is FYNNEI. The CDR3 reads CASSETGLVANYGYTF. The CDR3 region has the DNA TGTGCCAGCAGTGAAACAGGGCTGGTGGCCAACTATGGCTACACCTTC.

CDR3 residues: CASSMGQGMGTDTQYF. CDR3 DNA sequence: TGTGCCAGTAGTATGGGACAGGGGATGGGCACAGATACGCAGTATTTT. The chain couples TRBV19 to TRBJ2-3; 10 bases match TRBD1. V shed 3 bases and J 1 base; nucleotides not matched to a gene: 4. Germline CDR1 and CDR2: LNHDA and SQIVND (reference sequence). The CDR3 contains 16 residues. Full variable domain (rest looked up from reference TRBV19 and TRBJ2-3): DGGITQSPKYLFRKEGQNVTLSCEQNLNHDAMYWYRQDPGQGLRLIYYSQIVNDFQKGDIAEGYSVSREKKESFPLTVTSAQKNPTAFYLCASSMGQGMGTDTQYFGPGTRLTVL.

The chain uses TRBV19 and TRBJ2-6, with D possibly being TRBD2 (6 bases). Trimming took off 1 base at V and 0 bases at J, with 13 bases between the two ends. The CDR3 runs to 18 residues. Germline V gene data show CDR1 as LNHDA and CDR2 as SQIVND (reference sequence). CDR3 amino acids: CASSIAEGGYSGANVLTF. For the CDR3, the DNA is TGTGCCAGTAGTATAGCGGAGGGAGGTTACTCTGGGGCCAACGTCCTGACTTTC. The complete variable domain, with remaining parts taken from reference TRBV19 and TRBJ2-6, reads DGGITQSPKYLFRKEGQNVTLSCEQNLNHDAMYWYRQDPGQGLRLIYYSQIVNDFQKGDIAEGYSVSREKKESFPLTVTSAQKNPTAFYLCASSIAEGGYSGANVLTFGAGSRLTVL.

The rearrangement uses TRBV2 and TRBJ1-1; D unclear. Germline assignment: CDR1 SNHLY and CDR2 FYNNEI. The CDR3 sequence is 14 residues long. The germline V and J ends were trimmed by 6 bases and 1 base, with 12 bases remaining between them. The CDR3 loop is CASRGSWRNTEAFF. The DNA of the CDR3 is TGTGCCAGCAGGGGCAGTTGGAGGAACACTGAAGCTTTCTTT.

The rearrangement uses TRBV27 and TRBJ2-1; 14 bases fit TRBD2. Per the germline V gene, CDR1 is MNHEY and CDR2 is SMNVEV (reference sequence). J lost 7 bases, V lost 6 bases, and 5 bases had no gene match. The CDR3 runs 15 residues. CDR3 protein: CASSYGLAGGNEQFF. The CDR3 DNA is TGTGCCAGCAGCTACGGACTAGCGGGAGGAAATGAGCAGTTCTTC.

J is TRBJ1-1 and V is TRBV6-1; the D is unclear. Per the germline V gene, CDR1 is MNHNS and CDR2 is SASEGT. This CDR3 comprises 11 residues. The V and J ends lost 7 bases and 10 bases respectively, with 13 bases between them. The CDR3 reads CASIENGRAFF. Here the CDR3 DNA reads TGTGCCAGCATTGAGAACGGAAGAGCTTTCTTT.

The chain is built from TRBV4-2 and TRBJ1-2, with a possible D match to TRBD1 (5 bases). The CDR3 spans 16 residues. Germline V gives CDR1 LGHNA, CDR2 YNFKEQ. The V end lost 4 bases, the J end lost 4 bases, and 19 bases lay between the germline ends. CDR3 region: CASSLHTGQEAYGYTF. CDR3 sequence (DNA): TGTGCCAGCAGCCTCCATACGGGGCAGGAGGCCTATGGCTACACCTTC.

This sequence joins TRBV19 and TRBJ1-1, with D possibly matching TRBD1 (5 bases). The V gene lost 3 bases and the J gene lost 9 bases, with 14 bases spanning the gap. Germline-derived CDR1 and CDR2 are LNHDA and SQIVND (reference sequence). The CDR3 loop spans 13 amino acids. DNA for the CDR3: TGTGCCAGTAGTATCTCTCTACAGGACAAAGCTTTCTTT. It specifies CASSISLQDKAFF.

The chain carries TRBV18 and TRBJ2-7; D perhaps matches TRBD1 (6 bases). Trimming removed 2 bases at V and 3 bases at J, with 17 bases between. This CDR3 comprises 16 residues. The germline gives CDR1 KGHSH, CDR2 LQKENI. CDR3: CASSPEGRGLIYEQYF. The CDR3 nucleotides are TGTGCCAGCTCACCAGAGGGCAGGGGCCTGATCTACGAGCAGTACTTC.

Only a few counts were recorded for this clone. The genes are TRBV19 and TRBJ1-1; 11 bases line up with TRBD1. Germline CDR1 is LNHDA and CDR2 is SQIVND (reference sequence). This CDR3 comprises 16 residues. The trim removed 4 bases at V and 5 bases at J, leaving 9 bases unmatched. The CDR3 here is CASSNDRDRGRTEAFF. CDR3 DNA: TGTGCCAGTAGTAACGATCGGGACAGGGGGAGGACTGAAGCTTTCTTT.

J is TRBJ2-5 and V is TRBV7-2, with a tentative D call TRBD2 (5 bases). Per the germline V gene, CDR1 is SGHTA and CDR2 is FQGNSA. Deletions cut 1 base from V and 5 bases from J, with 11 bases between. The CDR3 spans 14 residues. The CDR3: CASSLVTGKETQYF. The CDR3 nucleotides read TGTGCCAGCAGCTTAGTTACGGGGAAGGAGACCCAGTACTTC.

J is TRBJ2-2 and V is TRBV5-1; D is undetermined. The germline V gene has CDR1 SGHRS and CDR2 YFSETQ. The CDR3 contains 13 residues. Trimming removed 3 bases at V and 5 bases at J, with 8 bases between. CDR3 sequence reads: CASSSHETGELFF. The CDR3 nucleotides read TGCGCCAGCAGCTCTCACGAGACCGGGGAGCTGTTTTTT.

The CDR3 spells CASSPQGTGGTEAFF. The CDR3 coding sequence is TGTGCCAGCAGCCCCCAGGGGACAGGGGGCACTGAAGCTTTCTTT. J is TRBJ1-1 and V is TRBV7-2; 11 bases map to TRBD1. Per germline, CDR1 SGHTA and CDR2 FQGNSA. The CDR3 sequence is 15 residues long. Trimming cost V 5 bases and J 4 bases; bases outside gene matches: 6.

This rearrangement joins TRBV2 to TRBJ1-5; D gene ambiguous. Germline V gives CDR1 SNHLY, CDR2 FYNNEI. The CDR3 has 16 residues. The V gene lost 7 bases and the J gene lost 2 bases, with 18 bases spanning the gap. This CDR3 is CASILLGCWGNQPQHF. CDR3 nucleotides: TGTGCCAGCATCCTCCTGGGGTGTTGGGGCAATCAGCCCCAGCATTTT.

The chain links TRBV19 to TRBJ2-7; D is possibly TRBD2 (6 bases). The CDR3 contains 14 residues. Deletions cut 2 bases from V and 2 bases from J, with 10 bases between. Germline CDR1 LNHDA, CDR2 SQIVND (reference sequence). In nucleotides, the CDR3 is TGTGCCAGTAGTATATCCGGCGGGACCTACGAGCAGTACTTC. Translating it yields CASSISGGTYEQYF.

The genes are TRBV9 and TRBJ1-6; D is perhaps TRBD1 (5 bases). The CDR3 runs 16 residues. The V and J ends lost 2 bases and 4 bases respectively, with 13 bases between them. Germline assignment: CDR1 SGDLS and CDR2 YYNGEE. Written as DNA, the CDR3 is TGTGCCAGCAGCGTGGGCAGGGCCCCGTATAATTCACCCCTCCACTTT. This translates into CASSVGRAPYNSPLHF.